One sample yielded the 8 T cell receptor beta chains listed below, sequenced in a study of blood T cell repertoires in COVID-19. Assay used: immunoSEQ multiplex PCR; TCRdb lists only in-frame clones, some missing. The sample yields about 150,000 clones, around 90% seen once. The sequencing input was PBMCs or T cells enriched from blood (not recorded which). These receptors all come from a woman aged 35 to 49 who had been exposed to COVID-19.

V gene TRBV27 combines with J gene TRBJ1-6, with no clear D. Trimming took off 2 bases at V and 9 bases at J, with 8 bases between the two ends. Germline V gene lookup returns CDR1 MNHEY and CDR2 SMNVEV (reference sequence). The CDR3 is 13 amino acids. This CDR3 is CASSLEGVSPLHF. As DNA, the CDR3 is TGTGCCAGCAGTTTAGAGGGAGTTTCACCCCTCCACTTT.

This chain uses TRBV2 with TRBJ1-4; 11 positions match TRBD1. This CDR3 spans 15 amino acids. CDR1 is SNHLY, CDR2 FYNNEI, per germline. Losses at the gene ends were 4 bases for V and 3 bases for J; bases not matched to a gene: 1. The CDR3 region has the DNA TGTGCCAGCAGTGGGACAGGGGGCCCTAATGAAAAACTGTTTTTT. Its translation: CASSGTGGPNEKLFF.

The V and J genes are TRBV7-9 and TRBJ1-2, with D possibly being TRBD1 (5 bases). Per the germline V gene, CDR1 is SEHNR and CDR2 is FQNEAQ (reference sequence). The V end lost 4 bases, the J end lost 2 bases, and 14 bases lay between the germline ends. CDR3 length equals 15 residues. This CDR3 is CASSSIKTANYGYTF. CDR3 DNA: TGTGCCAGCAGCTCGATAAAGACAGCAAACTATGGCTACACCTTC.

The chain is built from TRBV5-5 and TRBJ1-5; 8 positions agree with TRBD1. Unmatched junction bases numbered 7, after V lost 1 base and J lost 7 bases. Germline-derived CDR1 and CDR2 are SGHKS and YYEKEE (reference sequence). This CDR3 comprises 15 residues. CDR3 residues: CASSLNGQGGQPQHF. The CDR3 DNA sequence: TGTGCCAGCAGCTTGAACGGACAGGGTGGACAGCCCCAGCATTTT.

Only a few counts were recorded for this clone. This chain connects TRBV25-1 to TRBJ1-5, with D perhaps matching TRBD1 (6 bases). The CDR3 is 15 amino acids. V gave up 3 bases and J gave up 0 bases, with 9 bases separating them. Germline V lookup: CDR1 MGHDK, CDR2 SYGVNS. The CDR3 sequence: CASSDKDSSNQPQHF. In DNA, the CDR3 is TGTGCCAGCAGTGACAAGGACAGTAGCAATCAGCCCCAGCATTTT.

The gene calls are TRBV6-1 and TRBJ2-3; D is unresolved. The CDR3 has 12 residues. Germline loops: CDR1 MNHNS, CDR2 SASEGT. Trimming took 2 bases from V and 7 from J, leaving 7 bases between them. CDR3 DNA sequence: TGTGCCAGCAGTGAATCTAGGTATACGCAGTATTTT. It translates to CASSESRYTQYF.

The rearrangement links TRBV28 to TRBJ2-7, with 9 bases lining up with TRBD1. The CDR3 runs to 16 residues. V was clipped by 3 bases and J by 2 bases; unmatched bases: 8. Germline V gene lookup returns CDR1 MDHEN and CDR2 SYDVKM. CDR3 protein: CASSFSDRGAPYEQYF. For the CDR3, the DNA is TGTGCCAGCAGTTTCAGTGACAGGGGGGCTCCCTACGAGCAGTACTTC.

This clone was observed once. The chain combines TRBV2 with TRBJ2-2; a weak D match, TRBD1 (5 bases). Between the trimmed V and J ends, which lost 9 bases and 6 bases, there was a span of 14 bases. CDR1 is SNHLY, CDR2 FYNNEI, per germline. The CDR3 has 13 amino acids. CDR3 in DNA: TGTGCCAGTCGGGCAGGGTGGGCCGGGGAGCTGTTTTTT. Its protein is CASRAGWAGELFF. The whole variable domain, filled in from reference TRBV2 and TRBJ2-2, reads EPEVTQTPSHQVTQMGQEVILRCVPISNHLYFYWYRQILGQKVEFLVSFYNNEISEKSEIFDDQFSVERPDGSNFTLKIRSTKLEDSAMYFCASRAGWAGELFFGEGSRLTVL.